The source of this T cell receptor beta chain is a study of beta chain features in type 1 diabetes. Study-wide background: Examination covered 107,917,701 sorted cells spanning all samples. Overall study results and limits: There was a possibility that cDNA sequencing over-represented cells with high TCR expression.

By way of CD45RO/CCR7/CD25/CD127/CD95/CD27, the CD4+ regulatory, stem cell-like memory, central memory and naive cells were sorted. V lost 0 bases and J 0 bases, leaving 15 bases between the germline ends. Germline V lookup: CDR1 ENHRY, CDR2 SYGVKD. CDR3 size: 17 residues. The entirety of the isolated RNA underwent reverse transcription, so expressed TCRB transcripts were sequenced. This table comes from immunoSEQ multiplex PCR, and its TCRdb copy is limited to in-frame clones, with some not included. The sample has around 250,000 clones, 25% to 30% seen once. The sample holds a few counts of this clone. The antigen is undetermined.

This TCR was sampled from a young man in good health. The rearrangement links TRBV10-3 to TRBJ2-7; D gene uncertain. The sequenced sample consisted of central memory CD4+ T cells from blood. CDR3 coding DNA: TGTGCCATCAGTGAGTCATTAGTAGGGCTAAACTCCTACGAGCAGTACTTC. This codes for CAISESLVGLNSYEQYF.